One sample yielded the 27 T cell receptor beta chains listed below, sequenced in a study of blood T cell repertoires in COVID-19. Method: immunoSEQ multiplex PCR; TCRdb's copy keeps in-frame clones and lacks some. The sample records about 270,000 clones, 85% to 95% being singletons. Sequencing was carried out using PBMCs or T cells enriched from blood (not recorded which). The receptors were sampled from a man aged 40-49 years who had been exposed to COVID-19.

The genes are TRBV7-3 and TRBJ1-2; no definite D call. V was pared by 2 bases and J by 6 bases, with 10 bases between. The CDR3 runs to 13 residues. Germline V gene sequence: CDR1 SGHTA, CDR2 FQGTGA. The CDR3 loop reads CASSLEGFDGYTF. CDR3 DNA: TGTGCCAGCAGCTTAGAGGGTTTCGATGGCTACACCTTC.

This chain connects TRBV6-9 to TRBJ2-2; D unclear. This CDR3 contains 15 residues. Trimming took off 3 bases at V and 3 bases at J, with 11 bases between the two ends. Per germline, CDR1 MNHGY and CDR2 SVAAGI. The CDR3: CASSYVLAHTGELFF. The CDR3 DNA is TGTGCCAGCAGTTACGTATTAGCCCACACCGGGGAGCTGTTTTTT.

This clone was seen just once. The chain combines TRBV4-1 with TRBJ2-1; TRBD1 matches 7 bases. CDR1 and CDR2 from the germline V gene are MGHRA and YSYEKL. Trimming removed 3 bases from V and 4 bases from J; junction bases left unmatched: 9. CDR3 size: 16 residues. The CDR3 DNA reads TGCGCCAGCAGCCACCCGACAGGGCCTTCTTACAATGAGCAGTTCTTC. This codes for CASSHPTGPSYNEQFF.

The chain is built from TRBV5-8 and TRBJ2-7, with a possible D match to TRBD2 (5 bases). V was pared by 4 bases and J by 7 bases, with 12 bases between. Germline-derived CDR1 and CDR2 are SGHTS and YDEGEE. The CDR3 spans 12 residues. The CDR3 region is CASSRLGVEQYF. CDR3 coding DNA: TGTGCCAGCAGCCGCCTGGGAGTGGAGCAGTACTTC.

V is TRBV2 and J is TRBJ2-7; TRBD2 agrees at 10 bases. Germline CDR1 SNHLY, CDR2 FYNNEI. After removal of 3 bases from V and 5 bases from J, the junction contained 1 base not matched to a gene. CDR3 length: 13 residues. CDR3 sequence reads: CASSELAGDEQYF. CDR3 nucleotides: TGTGCCAGCAGTGAGCTAGCGGGAGACGAGCAGTACTTC.

The chain employs TRBV5-6 and TRBJ2-7; unclear D gene. In germline, CDR1 is SGHDT, CDR2 YYEEEE. The V end was cut by 4 bases, the J end by 2 bases, with 10 bases between. This CDR3 has 13 residues. In nucleotides, the CDR3 is TGTGCCAGCAGCGATGACATGACCTACGAGCAGTACTTC. This codes for CASSDDMTYEQYF. The complete variable domain, with remaining parts taken from reference TRBV5-6 and TRBJ2-7, reads DAGVTQSPTHLIKTRGQQVTLRCSPKSGHDTVSWYQQALGQGPQFIFQYYEEEERQRGNFPDRFSGHQFPNYSSELNVNALLLGDSALYLCASSDDMTYEQYFGPGTRLTVT.

This chain links TRBV5-5 with TRBJ1-2; D is perhaps TRBD1 (6 bases). With 0 bases removed from V and 1 base from J, the gap between germline ends came to 22 bases. This CDR3 region has 19 residues. Germline V gene lookup returns CDR1 SGHKS and CDR2 YYEKEE (reference sequence). The chain's CDR3 is CASSLAVTGFLSVNYGYTF. The CDR3 nucleotides are TGTGCCAGCAGCTTGGCCGTGACAGGCTTTCTTTCCGTTAACTATGGCTACACCTTC.

The gene calls are TRBV6-5 and TRBJ1-3, with 7 bases matching TRBD1. The junction had 8 bases not matched to a gene; V was cut back by 5 bases and J by 4 bases. Looked up from germline, CDR1 is MNHEY and CDR2 is SVGAGI. The CDR3 totals 15 residues. DNA of the CDR3: TGTGCCAGCAGTACTGACAGGGCGGCCGGAAACACCATATATTTT. The encoded protein is CASSTDRAAGNTIYF.

This clone has a single count. The chain joins TRBV12-5 to TRBJ2-1; no reliable D call. This CDR3 spans 13 amino acids. Trimming took 3 bases from V and 12 from J, leaving 15 bases between them. The germline gives CDR1 LGHNT, CDR2 FRNRAP. The CDR3 sequence: CASGFPTALRQFF. CDR3 in DNA: TGTGCTAGTGGTTTTCCCACGGCACTAAGGCAGTTCTTC.

The rearrangement links TRBV18 to TRBJ2-5; TRBD2 aligns across 7 bases. Germline V lookup: CDR1 KGHSH, CDR2 LQKENI. This CDR3 contains 16 residues. Trimming at V came to 0 bases and at J to 5 bases, leaving 9 bases not matched to a gene. The CDR3 DNA reads TGTGCCAGCTCACCACCCAGGGCGGGAGTATCGGAGACCCAGTACTTC. The encoded protein is CASSPPRAGVSETQYF. Using reference TRBV18 and TRBJ2-5 for the parts outside the CDR3, the full variable domain is NAGVMQNPRHLVRRRGQEARLRCSPMKGHSHVYWYRQLPEEGLKFMVYLQKENIIDESGMPKERFSAEFPKEGPSILRIQQVVRGDSAAYFCASSPPRAGVSETQYFGPGTRLLVL.

The chain links TRBV6-4 to TRBJ2-2; unclear D gene. The CDR3 is 15 residues long. The V gene lost 5 bases and the J gene lost 4 bases, with 14 bases spanning the gap. Germline V gene sequence: CDR1 MRHNA, CDR2 SNTAGT. CDR3 loop: CASSSIHSSTGELFF. The CDR3 region has the DNA TGTGCCAGCAGTTCAATTCACAGCTCCACCGGGGAGCTGTTTTTT.

This clone was detected only a few times. The chain joins TRBV24-1 to TRBJ1-5; D possibly corresponds to TRBD1 (5 bases). The V end lost 4 bases, the J end lost 7 bases, and 16 bases lay between the germline ends. Germline V gene data show CDR1 as KGHDR and CDR2 as SFDVKD. CDR3 length: 15 residues. In DNA, the CDR3 is TGTGCCACCAGTGAGGGCAGGGCCCCAGGGCAGCCCCAGCATTTT. Protein product: CATSEGRAPGQPQHF.

The rearrangement uses TRBV12-5 and TRBJ1-5, with no clear D. V gave up 1 base and J gave up 0 bases, with 10 bases separating them. Germline values: CDR1 LGHNT, CDR2 FRNRAP. CDR3 length: 16 amino acids. The chain's CDR3 is CASGLGLGPSNQPQHF. CDR3 sequence (DNA): TGTGCTAGTGGTTTGGGACTAGGGCCTAGCAATCAGCCCCAGCATTTT.

The genes are TRBV11-3 and TRBJ1-2, with 7 bases aligning to TRBD1. The J segment lost 5 bases and the V segment lost 2 bases, leaving 2 bases of the junction unmatched. Germline lookup yields CDR1 SGHNT and CDR2 YENEEA. This CDR3 region has 13 residues. For the CDR3, the DNA is TGTGCCAGCAGCTTAACAGGGGAGTATGGCTACACCTTC. Translated, it gives CASSLTGEYGYTF. Full variable domain (rest looked up from reference TRBV11-3 and TRBJ1-2): EAGVVQSPRYKIIEKKQPVAFWCNPISGHNTLYWYLQNLGQGPELLIRYENEEAVDDSQLPKDRFSAERLKGVDSTLKIQPAELGDSAVYLCASSLTGEYGYTFGSGTRLTVV.

Here the CDR3 DNA reads TGTGCCAGCAGCCCCTTCTCTTTTTCTAGCGGCCAAGAGACCCAGTACTTC. It yields the protein CASSPFSFSSGQETQYF. The chain links TRBV7-9 to TRBJ2-5; 7 bases are shared with TRBD2. J lost 1 base, V lost 5 bases, and 13 bases had no gene match. This CDR3 contains 17 residues. Germline V gives CDR1 SEHNR, CDR2 FQNEAQ (reference sequence).

The rearrangement uses TRBV3-1 (or the pseudogene TRBV3-2) and TRBJ2-2, with TRBD2 identical over 14 bases. Trimming at V came to 2 bases and at J to 7 bases, leaving 9 bases not matched to a gene. Germline V gene sequence: CDR1 LGHDT, CDR2 YNNKEL (reference sequence). This CDR3 region has 18 residues. The CDR3 coding sequence is TGTGCCAGCAGCCAATGGGGACTAGCGGGAGAAGGTGGCGGGGAGCTGTTTTTT. Amino acid sequence: CASSQWGLAGEGGGELFF.

The chain combines TRBV30 with TRBJ2-2; TRBD1 matches 7 bases. CDR1 is GTSNPN and CDR2 is SVGIG in the germline V gene (reference sequence). V dropped 4 bases and J dropped 5; count of bases not matched to a gene: 10. The CDR3 contains 15 residues. The chain's CDR3 is CAWNEVGRGTGELFF. The CDR3 DNA reads TGTGCCTGGAACGAAGTGGGCAGGGGGACCGGGGAGCTGTTTTTT.

This clone was seen a single time. The chain joins TRBV27 to TRBJ1-2; 8 bases are a match to TRBD1. This CDR3 has 15 residues. Germline CDR1 MNHEY, CDR2 SMNVEV (reference sequence). Trimming cost V 2 bases and J 6 bases; bases outside gene matches: 8. The CDR3 DNA reads TGTGCCAGCAGTTTAAATCTCCAGGGGGCGGATGGCTACACCTTC. Translating it yields CASSLNLQGADGYTF.

This sequence joins TRBV4-1 and TRBJ1-2, with TRBD1 as a possible D gene (5 bases). Trimming removed 8 bases at V and 4 bases at J, with 35 bases between. The germline V gene has CDR1 MGHRA and CDR2 YSYEKL. This CDR3 spans 20 amino acids. Written as DNA, the CDR3 is TGCGCCAGCCGCGGCGTGAATATGGACATGGGGCCCCAGGGAAGCTATGGCTACACCTTC. This encodes CASRGVNMDMGPQGSYGYTF.

The gene calls are TRBV7-9 and TRBJ2-1; 14 bases are a match to TRBD2. The J segment lost 8 bases and the V segment lost 5 bases, leaving 5 bases of the junction unmatched. The germline CDR1 and CDR2 sequences are SEHNR and FQNEAQ (reference sequence). The CDR3 sequence is 15 residues long. The CDR3 DNA reads TGTGCCAGCAGCCTGGGACTAGCGGGGGCCTATGAGCAGTTCTTC. It codes for CASSLGLAGAYEQFF.

DNA for the CDR3: TGTGCCAGCAGCACAGGACAGGGGGCTTGGGGCTACACCTTC. Protein product: CASSTGQGAWGYTF. V usage is TRBV7-2 and J usage is TRBJ1-2, with 11 nucleotides matching TRBD1. J lost 8 bases, V lost 5 bases, and 7 bases had no gene match. The CDR3 extends over 14 amino acids. From germline, CDR1 is SGHTA and CDR2 FQGNSA. Together with reference TRBV7-2 and TRBJ1-2, the CDR3 gives the full variable domain: GAGVSQSPSNKVTEKGKDVELRCDPISGHTALYWYRQSLGQGLEFLIYFQGNSAPDKSGLPSDRFSAERTGGSVSTLTIQRTQQEDSAVYLCASSTGQGAWGYTFGSGTRLTVV.

The V gene is TRBV28, the J gene TRBJ1-1, with 9 positions matching TRBD1. V shed 6 bases, J shed 6 bases, and the junction held 5 bases outside the gene matches. CDR1 and CDR2 from the germline V gene are MDHEN and SYDVKM. CDR3 length equals 13 residues. The CDR3 here is CASRKQGAAEAFF. CDR3 bases: TGTGCCAGCAGAAAACAGGGGGCCGCTGAAGCTTTCTTT.

The J gene is TRBJ1-1, the V gene TRBV19; 7 bases line up with TRBD1. After removal of 3 bases from V and 4 bases from J, the junction contained 8 bases not matched to a gene. The germline V gene has CDR1 LNHDA and CDR2 SQIVND (reference sequence). There are 15 residues in the CDR3. In DNA form, the CDR3 reads TGTGCCAGTAGTATTGTAGGACAGGATAGCACTGAAGCTTTCTTT. It is translated as CASSIVGQDSTEAFF.

The rearrangement joins TRBV29-1 to TRBJ1-5; the match to TRBD1 covers 10 bases. The V gene's germline CDR1 is SQVTM and CDR2 ANQGSEA. The CDR3 totals 14 residues. Germline trimming cut 6 bases from V and 3 bases from J; bases unmatched to any gene: 5. CDR3 coding DNA: TGCAGCGTAGCGACAGGGGGCAACAATCAGCCCCAGCATTTT. The encoded protein is CSVATGGNNQPQHF.

The chain carries TRBV10-3 and TRBJ1-2; D is possibly TRBD1 (5 bases). The CDR3 totals 11 residues. Germline V gene lookup returns CDR1 ENHRY and CDR2 SYGVKD. Trimming cost V 7 bases and J 8 bases, with 11 bases left between them. The chain's CDR3 is CAIKAGYGYTF. CDR3 sequence (DNA): TGTGCCATCAAAGCAGGGTACGGCTACACCTTC.

The J gene is TRBJ1-5, the V gene TRBV5-1; 8 nucleotides align to TRBD1. This CDR3 contains 16 residues. V lost 0 bases to trimming and J lost 6 bases; unmatched junction nucleotides: 8. Germline V gene lookup returns CDR1 SGHRS and CDR2 YFSETQ. The CDR3 nucleotides read TGCGCCAGCAGCTTGGCGCCTACAGGGGGTGGTCAGCCCCAGCATTTT. Encoded protein: CASSLAPTGGGQPQHF.

The J gene is TRBJ1-1, the V gene TRBV28; D call uncertain. CDR1 is MDHEN, CDR2 SYDVKM, per germline. There are 13 residues in the CDR3. V was pared by 6 bases and J by 7 bases, with 15 bases between. The CDR3 nucleotides are TGTGCCAGCAGCACGCCGATGACAAGTGAAGCTTTCTTT. As protein: CASSTPMTSEAFF.